The 3 T cell receptor beta chains below were found in one sample sequenced in a study of OX40 agonist ivuxolimab in advanced cancers. Here immunoSEQ multiplex PCR was the method, and the copy in TCRdb shows in-frame clones only, minus some. In the table there are more than 50,000 clones, 86% of which are singletons. This specimen consisted of CD4+ or CD8+ T cells sorted from blood, obtained in a trial of the OX40 agonist ivuxolimab. The source of these receptors is an adult with an advanced solid tumor such as melanoma, head and neck, liver or kidney cancer.

The chain combines TRBV27 with TRBJ2-1; 7 bases fit TRBD2. Germline V gene data show CDR1 as MNHEY and CDR2 as SMNVEV (reference sequence). The V segment lost 3 bases and the J segment 7 bases; nucleotides outside the gene matches: 12. The CDR3 runs to 16 residues. CDR3 protein: CASSLGVASGENEQFF. CDR3 DNA: TGTGCCAGCAGTTTGGGGGTGGCTAGCGGCGAGAATGAGCAGTTCTTC.

The chain recombines TRBV10-3 with TRBJ2-3; D possibly matches TRBD1 or TRBD2 (5 bases each). The CDR3 consists of 17 residues. The ends were cut back, 2 bases at V and 0 bases at J, with 15 bases in the middle. Germline V gene lookup returns CDR1 ENHRY and CDR2 SYGVKD. CDR3 sequence reads: CAISEGSGTLSTDTQYF. CDR3 sequence (DNA): TGTGCCATCAGTGAGGGTTCAGGGACGCTCAGCACAGATACGCAGTATTTT.

V and J are TRBV7-2 and TRBJ1-5; no definite D call. The CDR3 extends over 13 amino acids. The germline CDR1 and CDR2 sequences are SGHTA and FQGNSA. V lost 5 bases, J lost 1 base, and 6 bases lay in between. CDR3 bases: TGTGCCAGCAGCCCGAACAGCAATCAGCCCCAGCATTTT. Its translation: CASSPNSNQPQHF.